This section outlines one T cell receptor beta chain sequence together with its context. The sample comes from a study of OX40 agonist ivuxolimab in advanced cancers. Sequencing used immunoSEQ multiplex PCR; TCRdb keeps in-frame clones, though not all of them. The table has 45,000 to 60,000 clones, around nine tenths seen once; the top ten hold 10%. Germline assignment: CDR1 MNHEY and CDR2 SVGAGI. V was clipped by 4 bases and J by 4 bases, with 10 bases between them. The CDR3 is 13 residues long. The chain recombines TRBV6-5 with TRBJ1-2; D ambiguous. The clonotype comes from an adult with an advanced solid tumor such as melanoma, head and neck, liver or kidney cancer. The source was CD4+ or CD8+ T cells sorted from blood, collected in a trial of the OX40 agonist ivuxolimab. CDR3 in amino acids: CASSSGWPYGYTF. The CDR3 DNA sequence: TGTGCCAGCAGTTCCGGGTGGCCCTATGGCTACACCTTC.